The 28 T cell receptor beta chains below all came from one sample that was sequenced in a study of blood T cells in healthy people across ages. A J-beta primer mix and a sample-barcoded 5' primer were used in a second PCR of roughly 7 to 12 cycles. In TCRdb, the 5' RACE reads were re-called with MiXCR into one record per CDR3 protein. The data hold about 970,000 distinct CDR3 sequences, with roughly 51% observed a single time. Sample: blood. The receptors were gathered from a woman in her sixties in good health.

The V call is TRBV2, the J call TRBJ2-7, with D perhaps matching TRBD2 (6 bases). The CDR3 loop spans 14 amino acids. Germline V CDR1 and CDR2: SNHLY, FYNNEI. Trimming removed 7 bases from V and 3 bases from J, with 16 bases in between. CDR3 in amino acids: CASIPGLTIYEQYF. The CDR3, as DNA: TGTGCCAGCATCCCGGGACTCACAATCTACGAGCAGTACTTC.

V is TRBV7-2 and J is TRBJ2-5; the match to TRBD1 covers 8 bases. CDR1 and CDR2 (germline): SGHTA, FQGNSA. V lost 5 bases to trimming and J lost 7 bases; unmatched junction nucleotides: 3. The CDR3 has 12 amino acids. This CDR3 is CASSRDRTTQYF. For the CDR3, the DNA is TGTGCCAGCAGCAGGGACAGGACGACCCAGTACTTC.

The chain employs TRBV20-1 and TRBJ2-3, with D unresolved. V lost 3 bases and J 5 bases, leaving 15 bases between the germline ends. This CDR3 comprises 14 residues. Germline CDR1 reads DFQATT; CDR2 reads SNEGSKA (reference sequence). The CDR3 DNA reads TGCAGTGCTAGGGGCAGGTCCTTAGTAGATACGCAGTATTTT. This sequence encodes CSARGRSLVDTQYF.

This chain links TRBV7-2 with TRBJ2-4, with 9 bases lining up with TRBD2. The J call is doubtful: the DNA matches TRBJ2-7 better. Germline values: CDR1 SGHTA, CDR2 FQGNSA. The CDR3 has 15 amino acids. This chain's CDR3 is CASRLSGGGSYEQYF. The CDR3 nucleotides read TGTGCCAGCAGACTTAGCGGGGGAGGCTCCTACGAGCAGTACTTC.

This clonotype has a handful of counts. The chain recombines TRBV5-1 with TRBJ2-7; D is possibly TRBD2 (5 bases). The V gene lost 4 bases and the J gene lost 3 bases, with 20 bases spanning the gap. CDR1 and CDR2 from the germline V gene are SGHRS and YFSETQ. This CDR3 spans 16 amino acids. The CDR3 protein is CASSKKLVRKDYEQYF. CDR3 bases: TGCGCCAGCAGCAAGAAACTAGTGAGGAAGGACTACGAGCAGTACTTC.

As DNA, the CDR3 is TGTGCCAGCAGTGGGGGGACTAGCGGGAGGGAGACCCAGTACTTC. It is translated as CASSGGTSGRETQYF. This chain joins TRBV2 and TRBJ2-5, with 15 bases lining up with TRBD2. With 4 bases clipped from V and 5 bases from J, the junction kept 2 bases outside the gene matches. The CDR3 is 15 residues long. The germline gives CDR1 SNHLY, CDR2 FYNNEI.

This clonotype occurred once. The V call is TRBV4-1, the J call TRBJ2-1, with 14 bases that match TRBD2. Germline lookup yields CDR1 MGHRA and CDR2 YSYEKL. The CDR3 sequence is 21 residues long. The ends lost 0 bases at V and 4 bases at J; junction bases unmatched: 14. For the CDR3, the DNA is TGCGCCAGCAGCCAAGAGTACCAGGGACTAGCGGGAGTTCCCTCTTACAATGAGCAGTTCTTC. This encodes CASSQEYQGLAGVPSYNEQFF.

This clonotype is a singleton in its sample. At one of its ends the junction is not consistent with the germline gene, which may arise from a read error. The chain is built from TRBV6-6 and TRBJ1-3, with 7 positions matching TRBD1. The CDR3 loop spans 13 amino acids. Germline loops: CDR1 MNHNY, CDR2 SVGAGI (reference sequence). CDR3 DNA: TGTGCCAGCAGTGCCGGGACAGTAAACACCCTATATTTT. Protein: CASSAGTVNTLYF.

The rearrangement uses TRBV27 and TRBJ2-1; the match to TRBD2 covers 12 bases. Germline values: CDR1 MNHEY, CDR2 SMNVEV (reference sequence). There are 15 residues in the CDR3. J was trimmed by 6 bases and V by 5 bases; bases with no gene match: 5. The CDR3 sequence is CASSIRTSGINEQFF. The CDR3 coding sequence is TGTGCCAGCAGTATAAGGACTAGCGGGATCAATGAGCAGTTCTTC.

CDR3 amino acids: CASSFLPGQGRNTIYF. CDR3 nucleotide sequence: TGTGCCAGCAGTTTTCTGCCGGGACAGGGGAGAAACACCATATATTTT. This chain links TRBV12-3 or TRBV12-4 with TRBJ1-3, with 10 bases aligning to TRBD1. Trimming cost V 3 bases and J 5 bases; bases outside gene matches: 7. CDR3 length: 16 amino acids.

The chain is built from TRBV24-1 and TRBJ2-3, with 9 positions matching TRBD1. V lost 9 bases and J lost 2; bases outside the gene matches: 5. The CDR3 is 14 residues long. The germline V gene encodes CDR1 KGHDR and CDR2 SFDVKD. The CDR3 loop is CATEDRGFTDTQYF. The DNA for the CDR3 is TGTGCCACCGAAGACAGGGGGTTCACAGATACGCAGTATTTT.

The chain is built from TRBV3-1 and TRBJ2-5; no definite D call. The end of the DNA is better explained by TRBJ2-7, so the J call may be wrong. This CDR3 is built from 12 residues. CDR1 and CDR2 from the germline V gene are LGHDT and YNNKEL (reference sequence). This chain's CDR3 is CASSQGVGEQYF. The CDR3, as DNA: TGTGCCAGCAGCCAAGGTGTGGGCGAGCAGTACTTC.

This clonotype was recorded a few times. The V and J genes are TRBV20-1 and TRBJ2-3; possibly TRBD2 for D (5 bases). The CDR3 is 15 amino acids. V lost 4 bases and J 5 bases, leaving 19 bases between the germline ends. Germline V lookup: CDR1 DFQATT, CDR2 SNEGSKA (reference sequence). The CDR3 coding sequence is TGCAGTGCTATGTGGCGGACTCGCTCGGGAGATACGCAGTATTTT. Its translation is CSAMWRTRSGDTQYF.

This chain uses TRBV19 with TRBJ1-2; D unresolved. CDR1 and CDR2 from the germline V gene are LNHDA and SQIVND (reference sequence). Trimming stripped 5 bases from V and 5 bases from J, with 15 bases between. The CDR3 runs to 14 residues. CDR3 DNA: TGTGCCAGTAGTTGGTCCGCTAAAGATTATGGCTACACCTTC. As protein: CASSWSAKDYGYTF.

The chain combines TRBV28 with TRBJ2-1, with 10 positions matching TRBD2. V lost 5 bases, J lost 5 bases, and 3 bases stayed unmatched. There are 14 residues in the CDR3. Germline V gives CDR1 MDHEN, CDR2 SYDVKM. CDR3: CASSLAGVDNEQFF. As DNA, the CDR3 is TGTGCCAGCAGTCTAGCGGGAGTGGACAATGAGCAGTTCTTC. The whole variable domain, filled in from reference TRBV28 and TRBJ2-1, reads DVKVTQSSRYLVKRTGEKVFLECVQDMDHENMFWYRQDPGLGLRLIYFSYDVKMKEKGDIPEGYSVSREKKERFSLILESASTNQTSMYLCASSLAGVDNEQFFGPGTRLTVL.

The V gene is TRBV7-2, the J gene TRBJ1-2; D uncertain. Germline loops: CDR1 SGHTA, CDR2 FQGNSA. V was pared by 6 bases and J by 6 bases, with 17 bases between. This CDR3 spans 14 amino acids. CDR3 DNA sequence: TGTGCCAGCAGTTACTCGATAACGGACCATGGCTACACCTTC. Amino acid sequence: CASSYSITDHGYTF.

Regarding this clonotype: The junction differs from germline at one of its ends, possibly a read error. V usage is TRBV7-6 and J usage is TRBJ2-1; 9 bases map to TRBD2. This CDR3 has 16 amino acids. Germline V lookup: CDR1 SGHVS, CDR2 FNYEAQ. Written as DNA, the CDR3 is TGTGCCAGCAGCTTAGTTGCGGGGGGGGGCTACAGTGAGCAGTTCTTC. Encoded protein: CASSLVAGGGYSEQFF.

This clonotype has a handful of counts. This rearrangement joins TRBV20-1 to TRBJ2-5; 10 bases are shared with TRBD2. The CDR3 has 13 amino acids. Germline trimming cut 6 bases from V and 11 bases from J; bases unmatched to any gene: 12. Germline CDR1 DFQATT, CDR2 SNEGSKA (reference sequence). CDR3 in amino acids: CSAGGLAGGAQYF. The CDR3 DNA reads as TGCAGTGCCGGCGGGTTAGCGGGAGGTGCGCAGTACTTC.

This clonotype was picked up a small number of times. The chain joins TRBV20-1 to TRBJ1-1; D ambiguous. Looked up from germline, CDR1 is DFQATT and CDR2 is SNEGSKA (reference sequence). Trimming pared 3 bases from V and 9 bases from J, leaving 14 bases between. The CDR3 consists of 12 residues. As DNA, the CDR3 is TGCAGTGCTAGGGAAGGGCGACTCCAAGCTTTCTTT. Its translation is CSAREGRLQAFF.

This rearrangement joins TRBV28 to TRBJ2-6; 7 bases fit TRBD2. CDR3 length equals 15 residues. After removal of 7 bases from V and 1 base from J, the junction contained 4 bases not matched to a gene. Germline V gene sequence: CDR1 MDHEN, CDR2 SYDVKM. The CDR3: CASTPGGSGANVLTF. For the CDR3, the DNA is TGTGCCAGCACCCCGGGGGGTTCTGGGGCCAACGTCCTGACTTTC.

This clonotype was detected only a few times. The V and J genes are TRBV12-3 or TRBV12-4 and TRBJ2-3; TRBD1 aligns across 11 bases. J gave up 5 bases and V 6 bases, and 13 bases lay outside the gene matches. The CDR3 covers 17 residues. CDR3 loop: CASSPLLGQGAGDTQYF. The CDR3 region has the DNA TGTGCCAGCAGCCCACTTTTAGGACAGGGGGCGGGAGATACGCAGTATTTT.

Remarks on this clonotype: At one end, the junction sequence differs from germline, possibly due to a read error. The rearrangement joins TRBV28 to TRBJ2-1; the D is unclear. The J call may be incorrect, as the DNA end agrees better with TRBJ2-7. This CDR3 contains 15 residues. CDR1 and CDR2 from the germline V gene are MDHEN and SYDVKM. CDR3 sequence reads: CAGSPRSPAYNEQYF. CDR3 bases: TGTGCCGGCAGTCCACGCTCGCCGGCTTACAATGAGCAGTACTTC.

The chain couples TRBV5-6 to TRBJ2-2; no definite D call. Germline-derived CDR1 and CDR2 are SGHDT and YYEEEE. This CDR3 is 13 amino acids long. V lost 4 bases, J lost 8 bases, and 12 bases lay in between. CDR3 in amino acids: CASSPRPWGELFF. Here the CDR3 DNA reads TGTGCCAGCAGCCCCAGGCCCTGGGGGGAGCTGTTTTTT.

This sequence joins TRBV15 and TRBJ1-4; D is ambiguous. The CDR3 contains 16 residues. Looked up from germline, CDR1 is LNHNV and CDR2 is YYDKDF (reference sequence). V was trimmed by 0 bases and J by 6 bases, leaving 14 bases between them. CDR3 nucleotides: TGTGCCACCAGCAGAGATTTCTCCCCTGTGGATGAAAAACTGTTTTTT. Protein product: CATSRDFSPVDEKLFF. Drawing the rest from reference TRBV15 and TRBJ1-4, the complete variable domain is DAMVIQNPRYQVTQFGKPVTLSCSQTLNHNVMYWYQQKSSQAPKLLFHYYDKDFNNEADTPDNFQSRRPNTSFCFLDIRSPGLGDTAMYLCATSRDFSPVDEKLFFGSGTQLSVL.

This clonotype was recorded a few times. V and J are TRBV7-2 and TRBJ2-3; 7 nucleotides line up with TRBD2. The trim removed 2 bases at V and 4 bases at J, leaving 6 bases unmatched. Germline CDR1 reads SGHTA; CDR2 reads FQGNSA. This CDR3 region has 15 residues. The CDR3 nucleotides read TGTGCCAGCAGCTTAATGGGAGGGCCGTCAGATACGCAGTATTTT. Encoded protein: CASSLMGGPSDTQYF.

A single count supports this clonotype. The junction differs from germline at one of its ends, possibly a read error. The CDR3, as DNA: TGCGGCGTCGAAGGGGGATGTGGCTACACCTTC. Encoded protein: CGVEGGCGYTF. This rearrangement joins TRBV29-1 to TRBJ1-2; D may be TRBD1 (6 bases). CDR1 and CDR2 from the germline V gene are SQVTM and ANQGSEA. This CDR3 is 11 amino acids long.

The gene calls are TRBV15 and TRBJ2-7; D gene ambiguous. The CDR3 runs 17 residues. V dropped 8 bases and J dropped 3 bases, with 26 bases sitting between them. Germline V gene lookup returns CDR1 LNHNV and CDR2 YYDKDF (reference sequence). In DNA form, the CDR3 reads TGTGCCACCTCTAGGCAGGATATAACGTGGGGTGGCTACGAGCAGTACTTC. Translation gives CATSRQDITWGGYEQYF.

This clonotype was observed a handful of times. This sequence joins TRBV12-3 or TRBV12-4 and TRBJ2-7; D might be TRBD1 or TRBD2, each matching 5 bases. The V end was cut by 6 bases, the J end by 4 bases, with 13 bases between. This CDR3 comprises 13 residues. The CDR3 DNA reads TGTGCCAGCAGCGATCCGGGGCAGTACGAGCAGTACTTC. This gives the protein CASSDPGQYEQYF.